Shown below are 3 T cell receptor beta chains from a single sample sequenced in a study of T cells in narcolepsy. Sequencing was performed with immunoSEQ multiplex PCR; in TCRdb, only in-frame clones are kept and a portion is missing. This sample has 23,000 or so clones; around four fifths occur once, and the top ten carry 1.3%. Sequences were obtained from CD45RA- memory CD4+ T cells from PBMCs. These receptors were obtained from a human donor with narcolepsy.

The sample holds one count of this clone. J is TRBJ2-7 and V is TRBV28, with no clear D. This CDR3 region has 15 residues. Per germline, CDR1 MDHEN and CDR2 SYDVKM. V lost 4 bases and J lost 4, with 17 bases in between. The CDR3 loop is CASSSPAELRYEQYF. For the CDR3, the DNA is TGTGCCAGCAGTTCCCCTGCTGAGCTAAGGTACGAGCAGTACTTC.

V and J are TRBV5-1 and TRBJ1-5; D unclear. Trimming cost V 2 bases and J 7 bases, with 10 bases left between them. Germline V gene lookup returns CDR1 SGHRS and CDR2 YFSETQ. This CDR3 comprises 13 residues. The CDR3 DNA follows: TGCGCCAGCAGCTTAGGATCTCGGCAGCCCCAGCATTTT. Protein: CASSLGSRQPQHF.

This clone has only a few counts. This chain links TRBV11-3 with TRBJ2-3, with a weak D call TRBD1 (6 bases). Looked up from germline, CDR1 is SGHNT and CDR2 is YENEEA. This CDR3 region has 15 residues. V lost 5 bases, J lost 2 bases, and 14 bases lay in between. CDR3 residues: CASSLRTDSTDTQYF. As DNA, the CDR3 is TGTGCCAGCAGCCTCAGGACAGACTCCACAGATACGCAGTATTTT.